This paragraph covers one T cell receptor beta chain sequence. At one end the junction does not follow the germline gene, possibly because of a read error. TCRdb redid the calling of the reads with MiXCR, one entry per CDR3 protein. The sample holds about 250,000 distinct CDR3 sequences, 29% seen once. This CDR3 contains 17 residues. The germline V gene encodes CDR1 SSHAT and CDR2 FNYEAQ (reference sequence). This sample was taken from a study of kidney transplant recipient with SARS-CoV-2 infection. This chain joins TRBV7-7 and TRBJ1-2; D call uncertain. This TCR was sampled from a male patient aged 30 to 40 who had COVID-19 and was a kidney transplant recipient. Some T cells may have come from the graft donor. The sequences come from a blood sample, collected at baseline and between days 110 and 120 from a kidney transplant recipient. CDR3 region: CPSSCLNKCRKTYGYTF. DNA of the CDR3: TGCCCCAGCAGCTGTCTCAATAAGTGCCGAAAGACCTATGGCTACACCTTC.